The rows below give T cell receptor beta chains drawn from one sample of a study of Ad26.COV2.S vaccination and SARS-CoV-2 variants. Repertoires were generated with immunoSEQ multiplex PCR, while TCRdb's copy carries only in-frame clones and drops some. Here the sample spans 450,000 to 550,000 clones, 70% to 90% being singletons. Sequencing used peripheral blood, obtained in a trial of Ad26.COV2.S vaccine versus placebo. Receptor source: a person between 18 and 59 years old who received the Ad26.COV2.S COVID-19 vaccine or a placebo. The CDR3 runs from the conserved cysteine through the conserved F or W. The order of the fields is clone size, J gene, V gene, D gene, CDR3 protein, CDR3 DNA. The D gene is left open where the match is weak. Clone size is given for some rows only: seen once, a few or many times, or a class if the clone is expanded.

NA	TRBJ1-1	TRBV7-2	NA	CASSTLWGVATEAFF	TGTGCCAGCAGCACCCTGTGGGGGGTTGCCACTGAAGCTTTCTTT
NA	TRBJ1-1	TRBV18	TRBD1	CASSPGQDTEAFF	TGTGCCAGCTCACCAGGACAGGACACTGAAGCTTTCTTT
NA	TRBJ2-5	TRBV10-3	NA	CAIRKNGVNQETQYF	TGTGCCATCAGAAAAAACGGGGTGAACCAAGAGACCCAGTACTTC
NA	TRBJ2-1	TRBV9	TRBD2	CASSVVEGGPGDEQFF	TGTGCCAGCAGCGTAGTTGAGGGAGGGCCTGGCGATGAGCAGTTCTTC
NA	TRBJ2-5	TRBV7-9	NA	CASSTPGGHRETQYF	TGTGCCAGCAGCACTCCAGGCGGACACAGAGAGACCCAGTACTTC
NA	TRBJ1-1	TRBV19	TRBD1	CASSMEQGAWGEAFF	TGTGCCAGTAGTATGGAGCAGGGGGCTTGGGGTGAAGCTTTCTTT
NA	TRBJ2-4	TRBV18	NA	CASSQSWIQYF	TGTGCCAGCTCCCAATCTTGGATTCAGTACTTC
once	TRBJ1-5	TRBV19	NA	CASSIDRNSQPQHF	TGTGCCAGTAGTATAGATCGTAATAGTCAGCCCCAGCATTTT
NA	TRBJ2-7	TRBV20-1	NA	CSASHTTYEQYF	TGCAGTGCTAGTCACACCACCTACGAGCAGTACTTC
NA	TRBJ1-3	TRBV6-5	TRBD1	CASSRPTGVGNTIYF	TGTGCCAGCAGCAGGCCGACAGGGGTCGGAAACACCATATATTTT
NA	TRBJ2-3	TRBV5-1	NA	CASQGTDTQYF	TGCGCCAGCCAGGGGACAGATACGCAGTATTTT
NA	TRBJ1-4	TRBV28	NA	CASSLNQVWATNEKLFF	TGTGCCAGCAGTTTGAACCAGGTTTGGGCAACTAATGAAAAACTGTTTTTT
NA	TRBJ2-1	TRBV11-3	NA	CASSLGGDKSSYNEQFF	TGTGCCAGCAGCTTAGGGGGGGACAAGTCTTCCTACAATGAGCAGTTCTTC
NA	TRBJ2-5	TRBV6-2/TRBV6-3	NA	CASSYSKQGTFQETQYF	TGTGCCAGCAGTTACTCGAAACAGGGGACTTTTCAAGAGACCCAGTACTTC
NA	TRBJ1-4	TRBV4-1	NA	CASSLGTLPEKLFF	TGCGCCAGCAGCCTTGGGACATTGCCAGAAAAACTGTTTTTT
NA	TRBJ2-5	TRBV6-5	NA	CASSRDVKETQYF	TGTGCCAGCAGTAGGGACGTAAAAGAGACCCAGTACTTC
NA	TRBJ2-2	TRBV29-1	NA	CSVDSYTGELFF	TGCAGCGTTGACAGTTACACCGGGGAGCTGTTTTTT
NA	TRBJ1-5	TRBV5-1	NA	CASSQGGGGNNQPQHF	TGCGCCAGCAGCCAAGGAGGAGGGGGGAACAATCAGCCCCAGCATTTT
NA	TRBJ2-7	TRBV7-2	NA	CASSLVAGPYEQYF	TGTGCCAGCAGCTTGGTCGCGGGACCCTACGAGCAGTACTTC
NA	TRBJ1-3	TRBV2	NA	CARSGGSGNTIYF	TGTGCCAGGAGTGGGGGCAGCGGAAACACCATATATTTT
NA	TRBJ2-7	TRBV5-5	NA	CASSPPAEWDEQYF	TGTGCCAGCAGCCCCCCTGCGGAGTGGGACGAGCAGTACTTC
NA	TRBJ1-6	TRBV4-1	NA	CASSQGHSFYNSPLHF	TGCGCCAGCAGCCAAGGGCACAGTTTCTATAATTCACCCCTCCACTTT
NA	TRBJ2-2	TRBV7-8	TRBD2	CASSFGLAGAGELFF	TGTGCCAGCAGTTTCGGACTAGCGGGAGCGGGGGAGCTGTTTTTT
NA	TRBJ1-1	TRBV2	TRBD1	CASSEIVTGTTEAFF	TGTGCCAGCAGTGAAATAGTGACAGGGACCACTGAAGCTTTCTTT
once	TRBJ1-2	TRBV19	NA	CASVTGNGGYTF	TGTGCCAGTGTGACAGGAAATGGCGGCTACACCTTC
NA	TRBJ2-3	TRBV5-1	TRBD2	CASSLDMRGGADTQYF	TGCGCCAGCAGCTTGGATATGCGGGGGGGCGCAGATACGCAGTATTTT
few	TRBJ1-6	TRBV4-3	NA	CASSQGTDNSPLHF	TGCGCCAGCAGCCAGGGGACCGATAATTCACCCCTCCACTTT
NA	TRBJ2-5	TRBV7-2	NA	CASSFARRETQYF	TGTGCCAGCAGCTTCGCCCGGAGAGAGACCCAGTACTTC
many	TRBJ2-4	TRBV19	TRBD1	CASSKPTGGNIQYF	TGTGCCAGTAGTAAACCGACAGGGGGTAACATTCAGTACTTC
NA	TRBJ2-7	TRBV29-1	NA	CSVEDRRTESYEQYF	TGCAGCGTTGAAGATCGTAGGACAGAGTCCTACGAGCAGTACTTC
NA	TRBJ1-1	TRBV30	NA	CAWMARERGTEAFF	TGTGCCTGGATGGCCAGAGAGAGGGGCACTGAAGCTTTCTTT
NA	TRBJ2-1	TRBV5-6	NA	CASSPDTYNEQFF	TGTGCCAGCAGCCCGGACACTTACAATGAGCAGTTCTTC
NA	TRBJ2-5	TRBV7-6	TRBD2	CASSPQTSGGKETQYF	TGTGCCAGCAGCCCTCAGACTAGCGGGGGGAAAGAGACCCAGTACTTC
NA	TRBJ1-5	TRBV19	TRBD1	CASSPDRGQQPQHF	TGTGCCAGTAGCCCCGACAGGGGGCAACAGCCCCAGCATTTT
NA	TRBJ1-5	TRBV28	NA	CASKSFRGGSWQPQHF	TGTGCCAGCAAATCCTTCCGCGGGGGCAGCTGGCAGCCCCAGCATTTT
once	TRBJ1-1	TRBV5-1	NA	CASSLGEGVNTEAFF	TGCGCCAGCAGCTTGGGGGAAGGGGTGAACACTGAAGCTTTCTTT
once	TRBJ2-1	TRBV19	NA	CASSTGRLTYNEQFF	TGTGCCAGTAGTACTGGACGGCTGACCTACAATGAGCAGTTCTTC
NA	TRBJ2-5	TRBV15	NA	CATSRDRGQETQYF	TGTGCCACCAGCAGAGACCGGGGCCAAGAGACCCAGTACTTC
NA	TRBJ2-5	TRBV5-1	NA	CASSINQETQYF	TGCGCCAGCAGCATCAATCAAGAGACCCAGTACTTC
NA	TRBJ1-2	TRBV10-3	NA	CAIKKGGDNYGYTF	TGTGCCATCAAGAAAGGGGGGGATAACTATGGCTACACCTTC
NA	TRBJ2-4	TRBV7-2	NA	CASSLEPKNIQYF	TGTGCCAGCAGCCTAGAGCCCAAAAACATTCAGTACTTC
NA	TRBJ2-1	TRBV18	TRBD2	CASSLIAGGTYNEQFF	TGTGCCAGCTCACTAATAGCGGGAGGGACCTACAATGAGCAGTTCTTC
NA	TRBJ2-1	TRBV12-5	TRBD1	CASGFLKGAASSYNEQFF	TGTGCTAGTGGTTTTTTAAAGGGGGCTGCGAGCTCCTACAATGAGCAGTTCTTC
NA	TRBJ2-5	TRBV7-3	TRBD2	CASSPSSGSLETQYF	TGTGCCAGCAGCCCATCTAGCGGGAGCTTAGAGACCCAGTACTTC
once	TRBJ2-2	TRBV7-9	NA	CASRGDGELFF	TGTGCCAGCAGAGGGGACGGGGAGCTGTTTTTT